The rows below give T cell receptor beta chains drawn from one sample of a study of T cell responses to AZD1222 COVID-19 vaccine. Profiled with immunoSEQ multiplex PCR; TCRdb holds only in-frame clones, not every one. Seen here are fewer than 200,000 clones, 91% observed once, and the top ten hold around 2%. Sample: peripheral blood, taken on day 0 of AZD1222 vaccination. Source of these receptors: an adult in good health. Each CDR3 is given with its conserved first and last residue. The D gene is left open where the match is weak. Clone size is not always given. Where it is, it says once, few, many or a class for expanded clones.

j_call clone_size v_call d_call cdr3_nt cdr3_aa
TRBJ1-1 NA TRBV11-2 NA TGTGCCAGCAGCCAGGGACTGAACACTGAAGCTTTCTTT CASSQGLNTEAFF
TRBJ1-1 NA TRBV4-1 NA TGCGCCAGCAGCCAATCCACGCTCGAGACTGAAGCTTTCTTT CASSQSTLETEAFF
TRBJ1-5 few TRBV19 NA TGTGCCAGTAGTCCTATGCGGGGTAATCAGCCCCAGCATTTT CASSPMRGNQPQHF
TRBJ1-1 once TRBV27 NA TGTGCCAGCAGCTTAGGGAATGGGCAGTGGAACACTGAAGCTTTCTTT CASSLGNGQWNTEAFF
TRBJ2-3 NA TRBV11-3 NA TGTGCCAGCAGCTTAGATACGGGGTCGGGCGATACGCAGTATTTT CASSLDTGSGDTQYF
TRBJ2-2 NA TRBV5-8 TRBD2 TGTGCCAGCAGCTCAACCTGGGGACTAGCGGGTTTCACCGGGGAGCTGTTTTTT CASSSTWGLAGFTGELFF
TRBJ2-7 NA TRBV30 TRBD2 TGTGCCTGGGAGCGGGGGGAAATCTACGAGCAGTACTTC CAWERGEIYEQYF
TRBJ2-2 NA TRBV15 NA TGTGCCACCAGCAGAGCCCCTTGGAGCGGGGAGCTGTTTTTT CATSRAPWSGELFF
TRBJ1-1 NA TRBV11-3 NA TGTGCCAGCAGCTTAAGTTCCAACGCTCGTGAAGCTTTCTTT CASSLSSNAREAFF
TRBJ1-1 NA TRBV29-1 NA TGCAGCGTTGATTGGCAGGGAGGGACTGAAGCTTTCTTT CSVDWQGGTEAFF
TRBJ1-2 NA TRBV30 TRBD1 TGTGCCTGGGATTTGACAGGGGGATTGCATGGCTACACCTTC CAWDLTGGLHGYTF
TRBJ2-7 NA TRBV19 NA TGTGCCAGTAGTACCTGGGACAACTACGAGCAGTACTTC CASSTWDNYEQYF
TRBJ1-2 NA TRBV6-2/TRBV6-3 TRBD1 TGTGCCAGCAGTTACGTGGACAGGGAAGTTTGGGGCTATGGCTACACCTTC CASSYVDREVWGYGYTF
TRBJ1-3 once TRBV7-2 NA TGTGCCAGCAGCTTAGGAGGGGCTGGAAACACCATATATTTT CASSLGGAGNTIYF